This passage covers 20 T cell receptor beta chains from one sample sequenced in a study of blood T cell repertoires in COVID-19. Produced via immunoSEQ multiplex PCR; TCRdb's table is partial and in-frame only. The sample holds tens of thousands of clones, about 91% seen once. The source material was peripheral blood. These receptors came from a woman between 65 and 79 years old with acute or convalescent COVID-19.

The J gene is TRBJ2-7, the V gene TRBV4-2; 7 bases align to TRBD2. CDR3 length: 15 residues. Germline V gives CDR1 LGHNA, CDR2 YNFKEQ. Trimming took 5 bases from V and 0 from J; bases not matched to a gene: 7. CDR3 protein: CASSETAGLSYEQYF. The CDR3 nucleotides read TGTGCCAGCAGCGAAACAGCGGGGCTCTCCTACGAGCAGTACTTC.

The chain combines TRBV28 with TRBJ1-2; TRBD1 is a possible D gene (5 bases). CDR1 is MDHEN, CDR2 SYDVKM, per germline. The CDR3 is 14 residues long. V was clipped by 7 bases and J by 2 bases, with 14 bases between them. This CDR3 reads CASKITGGNYGYTF. Written as DNA, the CDR3 is TGTGCCAGCAAAATAACAGGTGGGAACTATGGCTACACCTTC.

This chain joins TRBV7-8 and TRBJ2-7; D might be TRBD2 (6 bases). Between the trimmed V and J ends, which lost 1 base and 3 bases, there was a span of 13 bases. There are 15 residues in the CDR3. CDR1 is SGHVS, CDR2 FQNEAQ, per germline. The CDR3 loop reads CASSLGRDGNYEQYF. The CDR3 DNA is TGTGCCAGCAGCTTAGGGCGGGACGGGAACTACGAGCAGTACTTC.

This chain uses TRBV18 with TRBJ1-1; 7 bases match TRBD1. There are 15 residues in the CDR3. J lost 1 base, V lost 2 bases, and 4 bases had no gene match. Germline CDR1 reads KGHSH; CDR2 reads LQKENI. The CDR3 nucleotides are TGTGCCAGCTCACCAGAGGGACAGAAGAACACTGAAGCTTTCTTT. Translating gives CASSPEGQKNTEAFF.

J is TRBJ2-2 and V is TRBV19; 9 bases map to TRBD2. Per the germline V gene, CDR1 is LNHDA and CDR2 is SQIVND (reference sequence). After removal of 3 bases from V and 4 bases from J, the junction contained 6 bases not matched to a gene. The CDR3 length is 16 residues. CDR3 protein: CASSMRGGAGTGELFF. The CDR3 nucleotides are TGTGCCAGTAGTATGCGCGGGGGGGCTGGCACCGGGGAGCTGTTTTTT.

This sequence joins TRBV11-2 and TRBJ2-1; TRBD2 might be the D (6 bases). The CDR3 covers 17 residues. Germline V lookup: CDR1 SGHAT, CDR2 FQNNGV. Deletions cut 0 bases from V and 5 bases from J, with 17 bases between. Written as DNA, the CDR3 is TGTGCCAGCAGCTTAGAGGTCTCGGGAGTAATAAACAATGAGCAGTTCTTC. It encodes CASSLEVSGVINNEQFF.

This chain connects TRBV6-5 to TRBJ1-6, with D perhaps matching TRBD1 (5 bases). CDR3 length equals 15 residues. The germline gives CDR1 MNHEY, CDR2 SVGAGI. The V gene lost 6 bases and the J gene lost 0 bases, with 9 bases spanning the gap. The CDR3 region is CASRGGSSYNSPLHF. The CDR3 DNA reads as TGTGCCAGCAGGGGGGGGAGCTCCTATAATTCACCCCTCCACTTT.

The rearrangement links TRBV6-5 to TRBJ2-7; D unresolved. The CDR3 extends over 16 amino acids. Trimming took off 0 bases at V and 3 bases at J, with 15 bases between the two ends. Per germline, CDR1 MNHEY and CDR2 SVGAGI. The CDR3 coding sequence is TGTGCCAGCAGTTACTCAACCCGCGTCGGGTACTACGAGCAGTACTTC. Amino acids: CASSYSTRVGYYEQYF.

The chain recombines TRBV5-1 with TRBJ2-5; perhaps TRBD1 as D (6 bases). CDR1 is SGHRS, CDR2 YFSETQ, per germline. Trimming cost V 1 base and J 4 bases, with 14 bases left between them. CDR3 length: 15 amino acids. Written as DNA, the CDR3 is TGCGCCAGCAGCTTGTCTCCCCGGACAGTAGAGACCCAGTACTTC. Translation gives CASSLSPRTVETQYF.

This clone was observed a single time. This chain uses TRBV7-9 with TRBJ1-6, with D unresolved. Trimming left V 1 base short and J 7 bases short, with 8 bases between. The CDR3 is 14 residues long. Per germline, CDR1 SEHNR and CDR2 FQNEAQ (reference sequence). The CDR3 sequence is CASSLELGNSPLHF. In nucleotides, the CDR3 is TGTGCCAGCAGCTTAGAGTTGGGCAATTCACCCCTCCACTTT.

The gene calls are TRBV10-3 and TRBJ2-5, with TRBD2 as a possible D gene (7 bases). Per germline, CDR1 ENHRY and CDR2 SYGVKD. Between the trimmed V and J ends, which lost 4 bases and 5 bases, there was a span of 14 bases. This CDR3 is built from 14 residues. The CDR3 sequence is CAISAVRGGETQYF. CDR3 DNA sequence: TGTGCCATCAGTGCGGTCAGGGGAGGGGAGACCCAGTACTTC.

The CDR3 coding sequence is TGCGCCAGCAGCAACGTAGACAGCCGGTCGGGTTCACCCCTCCACTTT. Translated: CASSNVDSRSGSPLHF. The chain carries TRBV5-1 and TRBJ1-6; TRBD1 might be the D (5 bases). CDR1 is SGHRS and CDR2 is YFSETQ in the germline V gene. CDR3 length: 16 residues. Trimming left V 4 bases short and J 9 bases short, with 20 bases between.

The chain combines TRBV7-9 with TRBJ1-1, with D perhaps matching TRBD1 (5 bases). Trimming took 5 bases from V and 0 from J, leaving 13 bases between them. The CDR3 loop spans 15 amino acids. The germline CDR1 and CDR2 sequences are SEHNR and FQNEAQ (reference sequence). The chain's CDR3 is CASSPSGGMNTEAFF. DNA of the CDR3: TGTGCCAGCAGCCCTAGTGGGGGGATGAACACTGAAGCTTTCTTT.

The V and J genes are TRBV27 and TRBJ2-7; 7 bases fit TRBD1. The CDR3 has 16 amino acids. The germline V gene has CDR1 MNHEY and CDR2 SMNVEV (reference sequence). The trim removed 3 bases at V and 2 bases at J, leaving 10 bases unmatched. CDR3 sequence (DNA): TGTGCCAGCAGTTTTCTGTCGGGACAGTTAACCTACGAGCAGTACTTC. Its protein product is CASSFLSGQLTYEQYF.

This chain links TRBV3-1 (or the pseudogene TRBV3-2) with TRBJ1-2, with a possible D match to TRBD1 (5 bases). V was trimmed by 1 base and J by 6 bases, leaving 12 bases between them. Germline CDR1 and CDR2: LGHDT and YNNKEL (reference sequence). The CDR3 covers 14 residues. CDR3 in amino acids: CASSQVSGWNGYTF. CDR3 bases: TGTGCCAGCAGCCAAGTCTCAGGGTGGAATGGCTACACCTTC.

The chain has TRBV29-1 and TRBJ1-1; 7 nucleotides match TRBD1. The CDR3 has 13 amino acids. Germline lookup yields CDR1 SQVTM and CDR2 ANQGSEA. The V gene end was trimmed by 5 bases and the J gene end by 1 base; junction bases not matched to a gene: 4. As DNA, the CDR3 is TGCAGCGTTCTGGACAGGACGAACACTGAAGCTTTCTTT. It translates to CSVLDRTNTEAFF.

This clone was found a few times. The V and J genes are TRBV19 and TRBJ2-5; TRBD1 is a possible D gene (6 bases). The germline CDR1 and CDR2 sequences are LNHDA and SQIVND (reference sequence). The germline V and J ends were trimmed by 6 bases and 5 bases, with 7 bases remaining between them. This CDR3 spans 11 amino acids. Written as DNA, the CDR3 is TGTGCCAGTAGGAGGGGGGAGACCCAGTACTTC. It specifies CASRRGETQYF.

V gene TRBV27 combines with J gene TRBJ1-5; the D is unclear. This CDR3 spans 14 amino acids. Germline assignment: CDR1 MNHEY and CDR2 SMNVEV (reference sequence). Trimming removed 5 bases at V and 2 bases at J, with 10 bases between. CDR3: CASSTLSGNQPQHF. The CDR3 nucleotides read TGTGCCAGCAGTACCTTATCGGGCAATCAGCCCCAGCATTTT.

The sample holds one count of this clone. V usage is TRBV4-1 and J usage is TRBJ2-1; the match to TRBD2 covers 10 bases. Germline CDR1 MGHRA, CDR2 YSYEKL. This CDR3 comprises 19 residues. J gave up 0 bases and V 1 base, and 9 bases lay outside the gene matches. The CDR3 DNA sequence: TGCGCCAGCAGCCAAGTATCCGAGCGGGGGGGGAGCTCCTACAATGAGCAGTTCTTC. Amino acids: CASSQVSERGGSSYNEQFF.

V and J are TRBV2 and TRBJ2-1; tentative D call: TRBD2 (6 bases). The germline V gene has CDR1 SNHLY and CDR2 FYNNEI. The CDR3 spans 15 residues. Between the trimmed V and J ends, which lost 7 bases and 0 bases, there was a span of 13 bases. The CDR3 DNA sequence: TGTGCCAGCACCAAGGAGGGCAACTCCTACAATGAGCAGTTCTTC. Its translation: CASTKEGNSYNEQFF.